This T cell receptor (beta chain) came from a study of control samples from healthy donors and cancer patients. Method: immunoSEQ multiplex PCR; TCRdb's copy keeps in-frame clones and lacks some. Here the sample spans fewer than 500,000 clones, roughly 90% being singletons. Material: PBMCs. This sequence originates from a man aged 40-49 years with head and neck cancer.

The CDR3 bases are TGTGCCAGCAGCGCGTACAGGGGGCCCCAAGAGACCCAGTACTTC. This sequence encodes CASSAYRGPQETQYF. The chain uses TRBV7-2 and TRBJ2-5; 9 bases agree with TRBD1. CDR3 length: 15 residues. The V gene's germline CDR1 is SGHTA and CDR2 FQGNSA. V lost 5 bases, J lost 1 base, and 5 bases stayed unmatched.